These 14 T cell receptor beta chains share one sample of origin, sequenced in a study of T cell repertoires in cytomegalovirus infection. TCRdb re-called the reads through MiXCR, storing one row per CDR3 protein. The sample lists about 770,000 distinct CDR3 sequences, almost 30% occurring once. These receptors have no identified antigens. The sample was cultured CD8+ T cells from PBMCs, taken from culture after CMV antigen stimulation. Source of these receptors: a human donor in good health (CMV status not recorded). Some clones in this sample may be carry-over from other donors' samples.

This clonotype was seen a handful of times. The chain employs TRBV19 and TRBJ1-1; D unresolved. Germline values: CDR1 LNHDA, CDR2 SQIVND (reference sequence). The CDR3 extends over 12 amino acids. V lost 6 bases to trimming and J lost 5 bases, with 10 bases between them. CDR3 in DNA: TGTGCCAGTAGCGTTGGGGAGACTGAAGCTTTCTTT. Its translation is CASSVGETEAFF.

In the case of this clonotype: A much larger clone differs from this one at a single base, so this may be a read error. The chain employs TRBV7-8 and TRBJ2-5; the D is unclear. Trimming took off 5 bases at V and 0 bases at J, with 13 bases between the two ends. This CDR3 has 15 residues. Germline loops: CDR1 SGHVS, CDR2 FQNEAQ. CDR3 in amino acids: CASSPLGRHQETQYF. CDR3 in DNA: TGTGCCAGCAGCCCTCTCGGACGGCACCAAGAGACCCAGTACTTC.

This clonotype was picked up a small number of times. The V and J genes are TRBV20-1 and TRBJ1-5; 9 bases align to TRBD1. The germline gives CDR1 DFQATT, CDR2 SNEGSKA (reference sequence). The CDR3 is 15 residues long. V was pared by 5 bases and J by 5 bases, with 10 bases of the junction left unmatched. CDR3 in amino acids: CSAPHRGLYDQPQHF. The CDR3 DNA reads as TGCAGTGCTCCGCACAGGGGGCTTTATGATCAGCCCCAGCATTTT.

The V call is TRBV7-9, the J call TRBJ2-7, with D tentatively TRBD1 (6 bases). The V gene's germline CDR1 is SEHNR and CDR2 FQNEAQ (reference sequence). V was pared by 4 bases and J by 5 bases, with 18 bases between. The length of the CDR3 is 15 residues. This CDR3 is CASSSDRQDVDEQYV. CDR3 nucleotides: TGTGCCAGCAGCTCCGACAGGCAGGACGTGGACGAGCAGTACGTC.

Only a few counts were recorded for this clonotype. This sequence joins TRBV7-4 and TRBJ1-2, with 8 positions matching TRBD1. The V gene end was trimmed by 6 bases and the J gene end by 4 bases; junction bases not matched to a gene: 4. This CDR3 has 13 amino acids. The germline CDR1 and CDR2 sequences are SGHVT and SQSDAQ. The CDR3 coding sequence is TGTGCCAGCAGACAGGGGGTTCGCTATGGCTACACCTTC. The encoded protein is CASRQGVRYGYTF.

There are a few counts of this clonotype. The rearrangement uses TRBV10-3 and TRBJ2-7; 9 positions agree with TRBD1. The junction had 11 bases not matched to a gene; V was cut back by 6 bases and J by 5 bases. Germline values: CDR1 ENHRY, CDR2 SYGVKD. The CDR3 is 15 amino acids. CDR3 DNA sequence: TGTGCCATCAGGAAATCCGGGACAGGGTTGGACGAGCAGTACGTC. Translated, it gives CAIRKSGTGLDEQYV.

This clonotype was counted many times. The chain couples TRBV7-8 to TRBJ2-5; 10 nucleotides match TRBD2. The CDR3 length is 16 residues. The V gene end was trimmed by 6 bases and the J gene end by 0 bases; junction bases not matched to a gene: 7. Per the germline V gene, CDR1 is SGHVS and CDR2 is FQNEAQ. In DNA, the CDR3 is TGTGCCAGCAGTTATCCGGGACTAGCGTACCAAGAGACCCAGTACTTC. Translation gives CASSYPGLAYQETQYF.

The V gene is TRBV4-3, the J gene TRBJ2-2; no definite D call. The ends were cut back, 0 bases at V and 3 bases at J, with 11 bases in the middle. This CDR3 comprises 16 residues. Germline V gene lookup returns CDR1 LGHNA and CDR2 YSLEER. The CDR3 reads CASSQEKADYTGELFF. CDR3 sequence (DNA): TGCGCCAGCAGCCAAGAGAAGGCAGACTACACCGGGGAGCTGTTTTTT.

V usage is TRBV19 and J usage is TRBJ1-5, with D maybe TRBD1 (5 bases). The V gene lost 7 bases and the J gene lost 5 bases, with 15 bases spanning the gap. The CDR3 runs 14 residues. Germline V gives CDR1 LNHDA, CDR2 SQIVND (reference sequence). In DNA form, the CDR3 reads TGTGCCAGTACCCTCTGGGACGGCGATCAGCCCCAGCATTTT. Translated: CASTLWDGDQPQHF.

This CDR3 reads CASSTYWDRELFF. CDR3 nucleotide sequence: TGTGCCAGCAGTACCTACTGGGACCGGGAGCTGTTTTTT. The V and J genes are TRBV6-1 and TRBJ2-2; D is tentatively TRBD1 or TRBD2 (5 bases each). CDR1 is MNHNS, CDR2 SASEGT, per germline. V lost 5 bases, J lost 9 bases, and 13 bases lay in between. The CDR3 has 13 residues.

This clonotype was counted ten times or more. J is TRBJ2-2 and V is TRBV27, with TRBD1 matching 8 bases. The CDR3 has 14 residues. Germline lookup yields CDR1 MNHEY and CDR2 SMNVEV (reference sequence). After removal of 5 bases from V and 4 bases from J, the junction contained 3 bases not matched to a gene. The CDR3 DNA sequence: TGTGCCAGCAGTCCCGGGACAGGCACCGGGGAGCTGTTTTTT. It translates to CASSPGTGTGELFF.

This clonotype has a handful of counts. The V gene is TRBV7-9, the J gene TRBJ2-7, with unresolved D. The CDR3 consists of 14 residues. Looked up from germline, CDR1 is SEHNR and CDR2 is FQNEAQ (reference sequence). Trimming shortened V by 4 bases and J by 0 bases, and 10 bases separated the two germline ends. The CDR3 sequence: CASSSKTSSYEQYV. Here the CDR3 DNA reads TGTGCCAGCAGCTCTAAGACCAGCTCCTACGAGCAGTACGTC.

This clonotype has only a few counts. The CDR3 reads CASSSKGISSTGELFF. In nucleotides, the CDR3 is TGTGCCAGCAGTTCTAAGGGAATCTCGTCCACCGGGGAGCTGTTTTTT. The gene calls are TRBV6-5 and TRBJ2-2, with no clear D. Germline V gene sequence: CDR1 MNHEY, CDR2 SVGAGI. The germline V and J ends were trimmed by 4 bases and 4 bases, with 16 bases remaining between them. The CDR3 totals 16 residues.

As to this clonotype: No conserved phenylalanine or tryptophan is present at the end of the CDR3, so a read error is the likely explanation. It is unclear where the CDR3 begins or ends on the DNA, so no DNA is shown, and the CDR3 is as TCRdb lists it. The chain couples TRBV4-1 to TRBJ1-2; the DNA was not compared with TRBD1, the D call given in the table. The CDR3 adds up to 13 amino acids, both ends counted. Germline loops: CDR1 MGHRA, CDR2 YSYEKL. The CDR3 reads CASSQEGWTSPDY.